Following are 14 T cell receptor beta chains from one sample sequenced in a study of blood T cells in healthy people across ages. A J-beta primer mix and a sample-barcoded 5' primer were used in a second PCR of roughly 6 to 12 cycles. TCRdb analysed the 5' RACE reads with MiXCR anew, one entry per CDR3 protein. The sample lists just under 900,000 distinct CDR3 sequences, more than 25% occurring once. Sequenced input: blood. Receptors originate from an elderly woman in good health.

This clonotype has a handful of counts. This chain joins TRBV24-1 and TRBJ2-3, with D possibly being TRBD1 or TRBD2 (6 bases each). Germline CDR1 and CDR2: KGHDR and SFDVKD. V was clipped by 5 bases and J by 8 bases, with 19 bases between them. The CDR3 consists of 15 residues. In DNA form, the CDR3 reads TGTGCCACCAGTGGATTGACGGGGGCTTACACTACGCAGTATTTT. Protein sequence: CATSGLTGAYTTQYF.

The CDR3, as DNA: TGCGCCAGCAGCGGAAAAAAAAAACAGGGGATGAACACTGAAGCTTTCTTT. Its protein product is CASSGKKKQGMNTEAFF. The chain combines TRBV5-1 with TRBJ1-1; 7 bases line up with TRBD1. The CDR3 consists of 17 residues. V trimming: 4 bases; J trimming: 0 bases; junction bases outside the gene matches: 12. Germline CDR1 SGHRS, CDR2 YFSETQ.

The V call is TRBV7-8, the J call TRBJ2-1; D gene uncertain. Per germline, CDR1 SGHVS and CDR2 FQNEAQ. CDR3 length equals 15 residues. V lost 7 bases, J lost 0 bases, and 13 bases lay in between. Written as DNA, the CDR3 is TGTGCCAGCACCCAAGGAGAAATCTCCTACAATGAGCAGTTCTTC. The encoded protein is CASTQGEISYNEQFF.

The rearrangement links TRBV11-3 to TRBJ2-1; 9 nucleotides match TRBD1. With the DNA end fitting TRBJ2-7 better, the J assignment may be wrong. There are 15 residues in the CDR3. Germline-derived CDR1 and CDR2 are SGHNT and YENEEA. The CDR3 DNA reads as TGTGCCAGCATACTAGATGGGACAGGGAACAATGAGCAGTACTTC. It is translated as CASILDGTGNNEQYF.

Of note for this clonotype: A read error may be the cause here, since a much bigger clone is one base away. The chain couples TRBV27 to TRBJ2-1; 13 bases agree with TRBD2. J lost 13 bases, V lost 6 bases, and 15 bases had no gene match. The CDR3 covers 16 residues. Looked up from germline, CDR1 is MNHEY and CDR2 is SMNVEV (reference sequence). DNA for the CDR3: TGTGCCAGCAGCCATTCGACTAGCGGGGGGCAAGAGACCCAGTTCTTC. Protein product: CASSHSTSGGQETQFF.

This chain uses TRBV29-1 with TRBJ1-2, with D possibly being TRBD1 (5 bases). The V end lost 2 bases, the J end lost 2 bases, and 18 bases lay between the germline ends. The CDR3 has 16 amino acids. Germline V gene lookup returns CDR1 SQVTM and CDR2 ANQGSEA. The chain's CDR3 is CSVEPSWTHQNYGYTF. DNA for the CDR3: TGCAGCGTTGAACCCTCGTGGACACATCAAAACTATGGCTACACCTTC.

This clonotype was seen only once. This chain connects TRBV24-1 to TRBJ2-1, with D perhaps assigned TRBD1 or TRBD2 (6 bases each). V lost 9 bases to trimming and J lost 4 bases, with 24 bases between them. CDR3 length: 17 amino acids. Germline-derived CDR1 and CDR2 are KGHDR and SFDVKD. CDR3 in amino acids: CATGALTHGGIYNEQFF. Written as DNA, the CDR3 is TGTGCCACCGGTGCTCTGACGCACGGGGGCATTTACAATGAGCAGTTCTTC.

With regard to this clonotype: This may be a read error, as it is one base from a much larger clone. The chain joins TRBV5-1 to TRBJ2-6; perhaps TRBD1 as D (7 bases). The CDR3 is 14 amino acids. Per germline, CDR1 SGHRS and CDR2 YFSETQ. V lost 3 bases and J 12 bases, leaving 16 bases between the germline ends. The CDR3 sequence is CASSSFPGDSVLTF. The CDR3 DNA reads TGCGCCAGCAGCTCCTTCCCGGGGGACAGCGTCCTGACTTTC.

This clonotype was picked up many times. J is TRBJ1-5 and V is TRBV6-5; D gene unclear. V was shortened by 0 bases and J by 6 bases, with 6 bases between the two germline ends. The CDR3 is made up of 13 amino acids. The germline V gene encodes CDR1 MNHEY and CDR2 SVGAGI. The CDR3 here is CASSYSKGQPQHF. For the CDR3, the DNA is TGTGCCAGCAGTTACTCGAAAGGTCAGCCCCAGCATTTT.

The count of this clonotype is one. This may stem from a read error, because a much larger clone lies one nucleotide away. The chain carries TRBV20-1 and TRBJ2-1; possibly TRBD1 for D (5 bases). This CDR3 is built from 13 residues. Germline assignment: CDR1 DFQATT and CDR2 SNEGSKA (reference sequence). Between the trimmed V and J ends, which lost 4 bases and 4 bases, there was a span of 11 bases. CDR3 sequence reads: CSAIDQGYNEQFF. Here the CDR3 DNA reads TGCAGTGCTATAGATCAGGGTTACAATGAGCAGTTCTTC.

This clonotype was observed at least ten times. Written as DNA, the CDR3 is TGTGCCAGCAGTATCTCACAGGGAGGCTACACCTTC. It specifies CASSISQGGYTF. The chain links TRBV12-3 or TRBV12-4 to TRBJ1-2; tentatively, D is TRBD1 (6 bases). The CDR3 totals 12 residues. V was shortened by 5 bases and J by 8 bases, with 12 bases between the two germline ends.

This clonotype was recorded many times. This chain uses TRBV7-2 with TRBJ2-3, with 7 bases lining up with TRBD2. CDR3 length: 16 residues. From germline, CDR1 is SGHTA and CDR2 FQGNSA. Unmatched junction bases numbered 5, after V lost 1 base and J lost 1 base. The chain's CDR3 is CASSLGRGSRTDTQYF. CDR3 nucleotides: TGTGCCAGCAGCTTAGGGCGGGGGAGTCGCACAGATACGCAGTATTTT.

This clonotype was counted many times. J is TRBJ2-3 and V is TRBV3-1, with TRBD1 as a possible D gene (5 bases). Trimming removed 1 base at V and 3 bases at J, with 8 bases between. The CDR3 spans 14 residues. Per germline, CDR1 LGHDT and CDR2 YNNKEL (reference sequence). This chain's CDR3 is CASSQAWTTDTQYF. The DNA of the CDR3 is TGTGCCAGCAGCCAAGCTTGGACAACAGATACGCAGTATTTT.

This clonotype was found many times. The chain has TRBV4-3 and TRBJ1-2; perhaps TRBD1 as D (5 bases). V was shortened by 0 bases and J by 2 bases, with 10 bases between the two germline ends. CDR1 and CDR2 from the germline V gene are LGHNA and YSLEER. The CDR3 runs 15 residues. In nucleotides, the CDR3 is TGCGCCAGCAGCCAAGATTCGGGGGGAAACTATGGCTACACCTTC. As protein: CASSQDSGGNYGYTF.